Given below is one T cell receptor beta chain in context. Alongside a J-beta primer mix, a sample-barcoded 5' primer served in a second PCR lasting roughly 7 to 11 cycles. A single record per CDR3 protein comes from TCRdb applying MiXCR to the 5' RACE reads. In the table there are 1.5 million to 2 million distinct CDR3 sequences, about 31% of which are singletons. This specimen comes from a study of blood T cells in healthy people across ages. Samples each yielded at least 6 micrograms of total RNA. V lost 3 bases, J lost 7 bases, and 15 bases lay in between. CDR3 length equals 14 residues. The sequence came from a woman in her 30s in good health. The genes are TRBV12-3 or TRBV12-4 and TRBJ2-5; maybe TRBD2 (6 bases). The material sequenced was blood. CDR3 sequence (DNA): TGTGCCAGCAGTTTTTCCACGGGGGTAGCGACCCAGTACTTC. Protein sequence: CASSFSTGVATQYF.